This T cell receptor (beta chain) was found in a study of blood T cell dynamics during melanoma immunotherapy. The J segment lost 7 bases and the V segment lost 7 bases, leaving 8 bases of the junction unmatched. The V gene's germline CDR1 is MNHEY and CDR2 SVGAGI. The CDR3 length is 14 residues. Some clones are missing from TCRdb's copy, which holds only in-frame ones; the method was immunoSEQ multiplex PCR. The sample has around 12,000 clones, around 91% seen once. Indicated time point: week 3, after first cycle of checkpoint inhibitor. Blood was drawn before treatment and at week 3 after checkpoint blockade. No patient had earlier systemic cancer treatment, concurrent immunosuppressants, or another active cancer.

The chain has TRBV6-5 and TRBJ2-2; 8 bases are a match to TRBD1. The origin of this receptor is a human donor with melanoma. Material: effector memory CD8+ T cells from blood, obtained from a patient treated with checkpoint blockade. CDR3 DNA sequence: TGTGCCAGCAAAAGCAGGGGGCTGGTCGGGGAGCTGTTTTTT. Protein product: CASKSRGLVGELFF.